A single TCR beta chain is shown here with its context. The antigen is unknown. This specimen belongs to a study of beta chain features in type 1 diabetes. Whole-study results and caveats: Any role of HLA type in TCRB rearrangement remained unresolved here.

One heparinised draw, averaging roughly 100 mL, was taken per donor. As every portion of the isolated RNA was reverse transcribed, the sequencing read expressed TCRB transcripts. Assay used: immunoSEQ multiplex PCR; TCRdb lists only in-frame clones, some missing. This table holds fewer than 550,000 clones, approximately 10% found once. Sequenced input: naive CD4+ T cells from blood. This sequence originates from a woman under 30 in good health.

This CDR3 reads CSVEGLTGLGTTEAFF. DNA of the CDR3: TGCAGCGTTGAAGGCTTAACAGGGCTGGGAACCACTGAAGCTTTCTTT. The V call is TRBV29-1, the J call TRBJ1-1; D possibly corresponds to TRBD1 (6 bases). CDR1 and CDR2 (germline): SQVTM, ANQGSEA. Trimming removed 1 base from V and 4 bases from J, with 19 bases in between. There are 16 residues in the CDR3.